These 32 T cell receptor beta chains were all obtained from the same sample, sequenced in a study of CD8 T cells in Susac syndrome (dated by TCRdb to the late 2010s). To prepare the library, the immunoSEQ multiplex PCR assay was applied. RNA was extracted using the RNeasy kit, and roughly 0.5 to 1 ug of the RNA was reverse transcribed with random hexamers. In TCRdb, the public reads were trimmed at Q25 with fastp and aligned with MiXCR, with productive beta chains retained. Merged by CDR3 protein, the rows form single entries marked with the most common genes and DNA. The sample data list 160,000 or so distinct CDR3 sequences, and 95% of these were observed just once. 0.14% to 0.15% of the sample is held by the ten biggest clonotypes. Sample: CD8+ T cells from PBMCs. These receptors were taken from a human donor with multiple sclerosis.

This clonotype was observed a single time. V usage is TRBV20-1 and J usage is TRBJ2-3, with 7 bases identical to TRBD2. Germline CDR1 is DFQATT and CDR2 is SNEGSKA (reference sequence). The CDR3 is 16 residues long. With V trimmed by 0 bases and J by 2 bases, 8 bases remained unmatched. CDR3 bases: TGCAGTGCTAGAGATCGGGATAGCGGGCCCACAGATACGCAGTATTTT. This translates into CSARDRDSGPTDTQYF.

The rearrangement joins TRBV21-1 to TRBJ2-7; TRBD1, the D gene given by the table, was not confirmed from the DNA. TRBV21-1 is given as a pseudogene. The CDR3 totals 15 residues. DNA of the CDR3: TGTGCCAGCAGCAAAGGCTGCCGGGTCCTCTACGAGCAGTACGTC. It yields the protein CASSKGCRVLYEQYV.

The chain has TRBV5-1 and TRBJ2-1; D gene unclear. Germline-derived CDR1 and CDR2 are SGHRS and YFSETQ. V shed 2 bases and J shed 4 bases, with 13 bases lying between them. CDR3 size: 15 residues. CDR3 sequence reads: CASSFPQSLYNEQFF. In DNA form, the CDR3 reads TGCGCCAGCAGCTTTCCCCAGTCCCTATACAATGAGCAGTTCTTC.

The chain combines TRBV4-2 with TRBJ2-3, with 8 positions matching TRBD2. CDR1 is LGHNA, CDR2 YNFKEQ, per germline. Trimming cost V 1 base and J 4 bases; bases outside gene matches: 13. The CDR3 has 18 residues. This CDR3 reads CASSQVVSGGPRADTQYF. The CDR3 DNA sequence: TGTGCCAGCAGCCAAGTAGTGAGCGGGGGCCCCCGGGCAGATACGCAGTATTTT.

The chain combines TRBV29-1 with TRBJ2-7; D not resolved. V was trimmed by 0 bases and J by 7 bases, leaving 4 bases between them. Germline CDR1 and CDR2: SQVTM and ANQGSEA. The CDR3 loop spans 10 amino acids. CDR3 sequence: CSVEDREQYF. The DNA of the CDR3 is TGCAGCGTTGAAGACCGAGAGCAGTACTTC.

The chain uses TRBV7-9 and TRBJ2-1, with 10 bases that match TRBD2. The ends lost 5 bases at V and 10 bases at J; junction bases unmatched: 5. The CDR3 contains 13 residues. Germline V CDR1 and CDR2: SEHNR, FQNEAQ (reference sequence). In nucleotides, the CDR3 is TGTGCCAGCAGCACGGGACTAGCGCACGAGCAGTTCTTC. It yields the protein CASSTGLAHEQFF.

The rearrangement joins TRBV7-9 to TRBJ2-7; D uncertain. Per the germline V gene, CDR1 is SEHNR and CDR2 is FQNEAQ (reference sequence). The CDR3 is made up of 15 amino acids. With 3 bases removed from V and 5 bases from J, the gap between germline ends came to 17 bases. CDR3 coding DNA: TGTGCCAGCAGCTTCGTGGCCCTTTCTCCCAACGAGCAGTACTTC. It translates to CASSFVALSPNEQYF.

In this sample, this clonotype turned up once. The chain is built from TRBV30 and TRBJ1-6, with TRBD1 matching 8 bases. CDR1 is GTSNPN, CDR2 SVGIG, per germline (reference sequence). Trimming cost V 1 base and J 9 bases; bases outside gene matches: 5. This CDR3 spans 14 amino acids. CDR3 bases: TGTGCCTGGAGTGCAGGACAGGGAGTTTCACCCCTCCACTTT. Residues: CAWSAGQGVSPLHF.

The gene calls are TRBV7-9 and TRBJ2-5; 7 bases are a match to TRBD1. The CDR3 has 14 amino acids. The germline V gene has CDR1 SEHNR and CDR2 FQNEAQ (reference sequence). J gave up 2 bases and V 4 bases, and 4 bases lay outside the gene matches. The chain's CDR3 is CASSSQGLQETQYF. CDR3 nucleotide sequence: TGTGCCAGCAGCTCACAGGGGTTACAAGAGACCCAGTACTTC.

This chain connects TRBV12-3 or TRBV12-4 to TRBJ1-2, with 8 positions matching TRBD1. Trimming removed 3 bases from V and 8 bases from J; junction bases left unmatched: 8. The CDR3 loop spans 14 amino acids. CDR3 in amino acids: CASSFPGGRSGYTF. DNA of the CDR3: TGTGCCAGCAGTTTCCCAGGGGGCCGATCGGGCTACACCTTC.

The J gene is TRBJ2-1, the V gene TRBV9, with TRBD2 identical over 7 bases. V trimming: 4 bases; J trimming: 13 bases; junction bases outside the gene matches: 5. CDR1 is SGDLS, CDR2 YYNGEE, per germline. This CDR3 region has 11 residues. The CDR3 region has the DNA TGTGCCAGCAGCCCCGGGACTACTCAGTTCTTC. Translated, it gives CASSPGTTQFF.

This clonotype was observed a few times. This rearrangement joins TRBV6-1 to TRBJ1-1; unclear D gene. CDR1 is MNHNS, CDR2 SASEGT, per germline. This CDR3 has 13 amino acids. Trimming pared 1 base from V and 11 bases from J, leaving 14 bases between. The DNA for the CDR3 is TGTGCCAGCAGTGAAGACCGTTCTGGGGAGGCTTTCTTT. As protein: CASSEDRSGEAFF.

The chain combines TRBV29-1 with TRBJ1-3; 10 nucleotides match TRBD1. The J segment lost 1 base and the V segment lost 3 bases, leaving 6 bases of the junction unmatched. There are 16 residues in the CDR3. Germline V gene sequence: CDR1 SQVTM, CDR2 ANQGSEA. CDR3 DNA: TGCAGCGTTGATGGCTGGGACAGGGGTTCTGGAAACACCATATATTTT. It is translated as CSVDGWDRGSGNTIYF.

Only a few counts were recorded for this clonotype. The chain joins TRBV30 to TRBJ2-2; a possible D gene is TRBD2 (5 bases). Germline V gene lookup returns CDR1 GTSNPN and CDR2 SVGIG (reference sequence). This CDR3 has 11 amino acids. The V and J ends lost 4 bases and 11 bases respectively, with 11 bases between them. The DNA of the CDR3 is TGTGCCTGGAAAAGGCGGGTAGAGCTGTTTTTT. Its translation: CAWKRRVELFF.

This chain joins TRBV12-3 or TRBV12-4 and TRBJ1-6; D is unclear. CDR3 length: 11 amino acids. V dropped 6 bases and J dropped 14 bases, with 11 bases sitting between them. The CDR3 DNA follows: TGTGCCAGCAGCCCCGGGTCGTCCCTCCACTTT. This encodes CASSPGSSLHF.

The rearrangement uses TRBV6-5 and TRBJ2-5; D is ambiguous. The germline V gene has CDR1 MNHEY and CDR2 SVGAGI. The CDR3 totals 17 residues. With 2 bases removed from V and 0 bases from J, the gap between germline ends came to 16 bases. CDR3 sequence: CASSYHPHRPDQETQYF. The DNA for the CDR3 is TGTGCCAGCAGTTACCATCCGCACAGACCGGACCAAGAGACCCAGTACTTC.

The chain combines TRBV6-2 or TRBV6-3 with TRBJ2-7, with D unresolved. The CDR3 runs to 14 residues. V was trimmed by 2 bases and J by 3 bases, leaving 11 bases between them. Per the germline V gene, CDR1 is MNHEY and CDR2 is SVGEGT. CDR3: CASSYLVGGYEQYF. DNA for the CDR3: TGTGCCAGCAGTTACCTTGTCGGCGGCTACGAGCAGTACTTC.

The chain has TRBV29-1 and TRBJ1-1, with 8 bases aligning to TRBD1. CDR3 length: 14 residues. Trimming removed 1 base from V and 4 bases from J; junction bases left unmatched: 5. Germline V lookup: CDR1 SQVTM, CDR2 ANQGSEA. The CDR3 region has the DNA TGCAGCGTTGAAGCTGGGACAGGCTCCACTGAAGCTTTCTTT. It specifies CSVEAGTGSTEAFF.

The chain's CDR3 is CASRRILSGDTEAFF. For the CDR3, the DNA is TGTGCCAGCAGGCGAATCCTTTCCGGGGACACTGAAGCTTTCTTT. The genes are TRBV6-1 and TRBJ1-1, with D uncertain. V lost 6 bases to trimming and J lost 3 bases, with 17 bases between them. The germline gives CDR1 MNHNS, CDR2 SASEGT. The CDR3 extends over 15 amino acids.

The chain is built from TRBV5-6 and TRBJ2-1; 8 bases are shared with TRBD1. V gave up 0 bases and J gave up 12 bases; unmatched junction bases: 5. CDR3 length equals 13 residues. Germline V CDR1 and CDR2: SGHDT, YYEEEE. CDR3 loop: CASSLEAGGTQFF. The CDR3 nucleotides are TGTGCCAGCAGCTTGGAGGCAGGGGGCACGCAGTTCTTC. The full variable domain, with the rest looked up from reference TRBV5-6 and TRBJ2-1, is DAGVTQSPTHLIKTRGQQVTLRCSPKSGHDTVSWYQQALGQGPQFIFQYYEEEERQRGNFPDRFSGHQFPNYSSELNVNALLLGDSALYLCASSLEAGGTQFFGPGTRLTVL.

The V gene is TRBV6-5, the J gene TRBJ1-5, with D tentatively TRBD1 (5 bases). V was clipped by 5 bases and J by 4 bases, with 15 bases between them. The CDR3 is 15 amino acids. The germline V gene has CDR1 MNHEY and CDR2 SVGAGI. CDR3 amino acids: CASSPVGGGNQPQHF. The CDR3 bases are TGTGCCAGCAGTCCAGTTGGGGGAGGGAATCAGCCCCAGCATTTT.

The CDR3 DNA is TGCAGTGCTCTCCCAGCTAGGGACAACTTCTACGAGCAGTACTTC. Translating it yields CSALPARDNFYEQYF. J is TRBJ2-7 and V is TRBV20-1; a weak D match, TRBD1 (6 bases). V dropped 5 bases and J dropped 3 bases, with 20 bases sitting between them. The CDR3 loop spans 15 amino acids. Looked up from germline, CDR1 is DFQATT and CDR2 is SNEGSKA (reference sequence).

The chain joins TRBV15 to TRBJ2-7; D uncertain. Trimming removed 1 base at V and 3 bases at J, with 13 bases between. There are 15 residues in the CDR3. The germline CDR1 and CDR2 sequences are LNHNV and YYDKDF (reference sequence). The CDR3 region has the DNA TGTGCCACCAGCAGAGTCCTGGGTTTAATCTACGAGCAGTACTTC. The encoded protein is CATSRVLGLIYEQYF.

The V call is TRBV6-1, the J call TRBJ2-1; tentatively, D is TRBD2 (5 bases). The CDR3 is 15 amino acids. Germline CDR1 is MNHNS and CDR2 is SASEGT. With 6 bases removed from V and 3 bases from J, the gap between germline ends came to 15 bases. CDR3 sequence: CASSLEGVFYNEQFF. DNA of the CDR3: TGTGCCAGCAGCCTTGAGGGAGTCTTCTACAATGAGCAGTTCTTC.

The genes are TRBV10-3 and TRBJ1-2, with 8 bases that match TRBD1. J gave up 8 bases and V 2 bases, and 4 bases lay outside the gene matches. CDR1 is ENHRY, CDR2 SYGVKD, per germline. This CDR3 has 13 residues. This CDR3 reads CAISEKQGGGYTF. The CDR3 DNA follows: TGTGCCATCAGTGAGAAACAGGGGGGAGGCTACACCTTC.

The chain has TRBV18 and TRBJ1-5; D remains ambiguous. Trimming took 2 bases from V and 4 from J, leaving 9 bases between them. The CDR3 sequence is 14 residues long. From germline, CDR1 is KGHSH and CDR2 LQKENI. CDR3 in amino acids: CASSPLAVNQPQHF. CDR3 bases: TGTGCCAGCTCACCATTGGCGGTGAATCAGCCCCAGCATTTT.

The CDR3 loop is CSARDGGGAYNEQFF. The CDR3 DNA sequence: TGCAGTGCTAGAGACGGCGGGGGAGCTTACAATGAGCAGTTCTTC. This chain joins TRBV20-1 and TRBJ2-1, with 7 nucleotides matching TRBD2. CDR1 and CDR2 (germline): DFQATT, SNEGSKA (reference sequence). The V and J ends lost 0 bases and 4 bases, in that order; junction bases with no gene match: 6. The CDR3 spans 15 residues.

The CDR3 protein is CASSSAVSRGYNEQFF. DNA for the CDR3: TGCGCCAGCAGCTCCGCGGTCTCGCGGGGGTACAATGAGCAGTTCTTC. This chain connects TRBV5-1 to TRBJ2-1; 7 bases map to TRBD2. The CDR3 sequence is 16 residues long. The junction had 10 bases not matched to a gene; V was cut back by 3 bases and J by 4 bases. Germline V gene data show CDR1 as SGHRS and CDR2 as YFSETQ.

This chain uses TRBV7-9 with TRBJ2-1; D is undetermined. Germline V gene data show CDR1 as SEHNR and CDR2 as FQNEAQ (reference sequence). Between the trimmed V and J ends, which lost 6 bases and 8 bases, there was a span of 11 bases. This CDR3 is 12 amino acids long. For the CDR3, the DNA is TGTGCCAGCAGTGAACGGATAGATGAGCAGTTCTTC. Its protein product is CASSERIDEQFF.

The chain has TRBV12-3 or TRBV12-4 and TRBJ2-5; D ambiguous. V lost 5 bases to trimming and J lost 3 bases, with 10 bases between them. The CDR3 has 13 amino acids. CDR3 DNA sequence: TGTGCCAGCAGTCTTGACCAGGAAGAGACCCAGTACTTC. This encodes CASSLDQEETQYF.

The V call is TRBV3-1, the J call TRBJ2-3, with 8 bases lining up with TRBD2. J lost 2 bases, V lost 0 bases, and 7 bases had no gene match. Germline CDR1 LGHDT, CDR2 YNNKEL (reference sequence). The CDR3 loop spans 17 amino acids. CDR3 sequence (DNA): TGTGCCAGCAGCCAAGACAAGGTAGCGGGGTTCACAGATACGCAGTATTTT. Translating gives CASSQDKVAGFTDTQYF.

The chain has TRBV6-5 and TRBJ2-3; weak D call: TRBD1 (5 bases). V shed 5 bases and J shed 2 bases, with 8 bases lying between them. Germline lookup yields CDR1 MNHEY and CDR2 SVGAGI. The CDR3 contains 13 residues. Here the CDR3 reads CASSATVTDTQYF. CDR3 nucleotide sequence: TGTGCCAGCAGTGCGACAGTCACAGATACGCAGTATTTT.